This T cell receptor (beta chain) was recovered during a study of T cell clonotyping in hematopoietic cell transplantation. Study at large: Recipient samples before transplant were obtained post-cytoreduction.

A remark on this clone: Its antigen is unknown.

Time point of the sample: recipient sample about 28 days before transplant, after cytoreduction. V was pared by 1 base and J by 6 bases, with 10 bases between. Germline CDR1 and CDR2: SGHVS and FNYEAQ. The CDR3 sequence is 15 residues long. Study-level findings and limits: Recipient TCR diversity dropped after transplant; expanded clonotypes rose from day 30 to 180. Higher Inverse Simpson Index values in graft donor and pretransplant recipient predicted broader posttransplant TCR diversity. At the given depth, recipient repertoires were over 95% de novo clonotypes.

Method: immunoSEQ multiplex PCR; TCRdb's copy keeps in-frame clones and lacks some. This sample has about 41,000 clones; 85% occur once, and the top ten carry approximately 3%. The clonotype originates from a man aged 60-69 years with acute myeloid leukemia. Some clones in this sample may be carry-over from other donors' samples. This chain uses TRBV7-6 with TRBJ1-6; D gene uncertain. The material was peripheral blood mononuclear cells, obtained before stem cell transplant. The CDR3 DNA reads TGTGCCAGCAGCTTAGGCGAACCGCTTAATTCACCCCTCCACTTT. It yields the protein CASSLGEPLNSPLHF.